Detailed here is one T cell receptor beta chain. Antigen: not known. This specimen comes from a study of post-analysis software for immune sequencing data. Study-wide findings and caveats: Comparison with controls showed significantly lower normalized Chao1 diversity in multiple sclerosis patients. Controls showed lower frequencies than patients for 4 or 5 TRBV segments, and TRBV5-6, TRBV5-1 and TRBV20-1 were among these.

The CDR3 has 14 amino acids. V dropped 2 bases and J dropped 3 bases, with 11 bases sitting between them. Per germline, CDR1 LGHDT and CDR2 YNNKEL (reference sequence). Unique molecular identifiers were built into the TCR beta cDNA libraries. TCRdb called the PCR reads again in MiXCR, with one record for every CDR3 protein. The repertoire holds around 700,000 distinct CDR3 sequences, with 55% to 60% as singletons. The source material was blood. The source of this sequence is a girl aged 2 to 9 with multiple sclerosis. The chain uses TRBV3-1 and TRBJ2-7; D ambiguous. This chain's CDR3 is CASSQFGRIYEQYF. The CDR3 nucleotides are TGTGCCAGCAGCCAATTCGGCCGAATCTACGAGCAGTACTTC.